One sample yielded the 16 T cell receptor beta chains listed below, sequenced in a study of blood T cell repertoires in COVID-19. Assay used: immunoSEQ multiplex PCR; TCRdb lists only in-frame clones, some missing. Counted here are over 80,000 clones, 60% to 85% occurring once; the ten biggest clones make up around 18%. The sequenced sample consisted of peripheral blood. All receptors derive from a woman over 75 with active or convalescent COVID-19.

This clone was counted a few times. The rearrangement links TRBV2 to TRBJ2-3; D is perhaps TRBD2 (5 bases). Germline CDR1 is SNHLY and CDR2 is FYNNEI. V shed 6 bases and J shed 4 bases, with 17 bases lying between them. The CDR3 spans 15 residues. The CDR3 DNA follows: TGTGCCAGCAGCGCAAAAGGACTCGGGGCAGATACGCAGTATTTT. It specifies CASSAKGLGADTQYF.

Worth noting for this clone: Distinct nucleotide sequences in the sample also encode this CDR3. The V and J genes are TRBV7-8 and TRBJ2-7; D gene unclear. Germline assignment: CDR1 SGHVS and CDR2 FQNEAQ. V dropped 5 bases and J dropped 3 bases, with 8 bases sitting between them. CDR3 length: 12 residues. The CDR3 sequence: CASSPSSYEQYF. The CDR3 bases are TGTGCCAGCAGCCCCTCTAGCTACGAGCAGTACTTC.

The V call is TRBV28, the J call TRBJ2-7; 11 positions match TRBD2. The CDR3 has 16 amino acids. Looked up from germline, CDR1 is MDHEN and CDR2 is SYDVKM. With V trimmed by 3 bases and J by 4 bases, 8 bases remained unmatched. CDR3 protein: CASSFSTSGRLYEQYF. The CDR3 DNA reads TGTGCCAGCAGTTTCAGCACTAGCGGGAGATTGTACGAGCAGTACTTC.

The chain has TRBV9 and TRBJ2-6; D not certain. Between the trimmed V and J ends, which lost 3 bases and 0 bases, there was a span of 16 bases. CDR3 size: 18 residues. Germline CDR1 reads SGDLS; CDR2 reads YYNGEE. DNA of the CDR3: TGTGCCAGCAGCGCCGACACCAGAAGTGGCTCTGGGGCCAACGTCCTGACTTTC. Its protein is CASSADTRSGSGANVLTF.

The genes are TRBV2 and TRBJ1-2; D gene ambiguous. V lost 6 bases and J 4 bases, leaving 12 bases between the germline ends. This CDR3 spans 13 amino acids. Germline V gene lookup returns CDR1 SNHLY and CDR2 FYNNEI. The CDR3 reads CASRVTLGYGYTF. As DNA, the CDR3 is TGTGCCAGCAGAGTGACACTAGGCTATGGCTACACCTTC.

This clone is judged medium-sized. The V call is TRBV6-4, the J call TRBJ2-3, with 8 bases identical to TRBD2. The CDR3 totals 15 residues. Unmatched junction bases numbered 4, after V lost 2 bases and J lost 3 bases. The germline V gene has CDR1 MRHNA and CDR2 SNTAGT. The CDR3 DNA is TGTGCCAGCAGTGACGTAGCGGGGACAACAGATACGCAGTATTTT. Its translation is CASSDVAGTTDTQYF.

The rearrangement uses TRBV5-1 and TRBJ1-4; D is uncertain. Trimming cost V 0 bases and J 8 bases, with 8 bases left between them. The CDR3 sequence is 13 residues long. The germline V gene encodes CDR1 SGHRS and CDR2 YFSETQ. CDR3 DNA sequence: TGCGCCAGCAGCTTGGTGTCGGGAGAAAAACTGTTTTTT. Translating it yields CASSLVSGEKLFF.

This clone was seen more than once but under ten times. The chain couples TRBV5-4 to TRBJ2-7; TRBD1 matches at 8 bases. CDR3 length equals 15 residues. CDR1 and CDR2 (germline): SGHNT, YYREEE (reference sequence). J gave up 2 bases and V 5 bases, and 9 bases lay outside the gene matches. CDR3 in DNA: TGTGCCAGCAGTACCCACAGGGGGTCCCCCTACGAGCAGTACTTC. This encodes CASSTHRGSPYEQYF.

The gene calls are TRBV27 and TRBJ1-1, with D uncertain. Trimming pared 5 bases from V and 7 bases from J, leaving 8 bases between. The CDR3 runs to 11 residues. CDR1 is MNHEY, CDR2 SMNVEV, per germline (reference sequence). The CDR3 DNA reads TGTGCCAGCAGTAGTTTCGGTGAAGCTTTCTTT. This codes for CASSSFGEAFF.

This clone was seen a single time. The gene calls are TRBV7-9 and TRBJ1-6, with D maybe TRBD1 (5 bases). The germline V gene encodes CDR1 SEHNR and CDR2 FQNEAQ (reference sequence). This CDR3 has 13 amino acids. Between the trimmed V and J ends, which lost 5 bases and 10 bases, there was a span of 12 bases. In nucleotides, the CDR3 is TGTGCCAGCAGCCCCCTCGGGGGATCACCCCTCCACTTT. Amino acids: CASSPLGGSPLHF. Full variable domain (remainder filled in from reference TRBV7-9 and TRBJ1-6): DTGVSQNPRHKITKRGQNVTFRCDPISEHNRLYWYRQTLGQGPEFLTYFQNEAQLEKSRLLSDRFSAERPKGSFSTLEIQRTEQGDSAMYLCASSPLGGSPLHFGNGTRLTVT.

The chain couples TRBV2 to TRBJ1-1; TRBD1 is a possible D gene (6 bases). This CDR3 has 13 amino acids. V was shortened by 9 bases and J by 3 bases, with 14 bases between the two germline ends. From germline, CDR1 is SNHLY and CDR2 FYNNEI. CDR3 region: CASLQGYDTEAFF. The CDR3 DNA reads as TGTGCCAGTCTACAGGGTTATGACACTGAAGCTTTCTTT.

Of note for this clone: The germline gene is not matched at one end of the junction; a read error may be the cause. V gene TRBV5-1 combines with J gene TRBJ2-3; tentative D call: TRBD1 (6 bases). This CDR3 has 19 amino acids. CDR1 is SGHRS, CDR2 YFSETQ, per germline. As DNA, the CDR3 is TGTGCCAGCAGCATTGGGGTGAACAGGGCTGGTGTGAGCACAGATACGCAGTATTTT. Residues: CASSIGVNRAGVSTDTQYF.

The chain recombines TRBV6-5 with TRBJ2-1; 7 nucleotides line up with TRBD1. Germline CDR1 and CDR2: MNHEY and SVGAGI. The J segment lost 7 bases and the V segment lost 6 bases, leaving 9 bases of the junction unmatched. The CDR3 consists of 14 residues. The CDR3 nucleotides read TGTGCCAGCAGCATGGACAGGAGGTCTAATGAGCAGTTCTTC. This gives the protein CASSMDRRSNEQFF.

The chain uses TRBV5-4 and TRBJ2-3, with 14 nucleotides matching TRBD2. Germline V gene sequence: CDR1 SGHNT, CDR2 YYREEE (reference sequence). The J segment lost 4 bases and the V segment lost 4 bases, leaving 5 bases of the junction unmatched. CDR3 size: 16 residues. The CDR3 spells CASSGRLAGGSDTQYF. The CDR3 DNA follows: TGTGCCAGCAGCGGAAGACTAGCGGGAGGGTCAGATACGCAGTATTTT.

This clone was observed a handful of times. The chain combines TRBV6-1 with TRBJ1-2, with 7 bases aligning to TRBD1. V gave up 0 bases and J gave up 2 bases; unmatched junction bases: 9. The CDR3 spans 17 residues. Germline assignment: CDR1 MNHNS and CDR2 SASEGT. The CDR3 sequence: CASSEAPTGYRNYGYTF. For the CDR3, the DNA is TGTGCCAGCAGTGAAGCCCCGACAGGGTACCGGAACTATGGCTACACCTTC.

Only one count was recorded for this clone. The chain employs TRBV5-1 and TRBJ2-3, with D tentatively TRBD1 (6 bases). Germline loops: CDR1 SGHRS, CDR2 YFSETQ. V was trimmed by 0 bases and J by 3 bases, leaving 11 bases between them. The CDR3 covers 15 residues. The CDR3 DNA reads as TGCGCCAGCAGCTTGGATTCAGGGGCAACAGATACGCAGTATTTT. Its translation: CASSLDSGATDTQYF.